The 14 T cell receptor beta chains reported below all come from one sample, sequenced in a study of blood T cell repertoires in COVID-19. Clones were read by immunoSEQ multiplex PCR, and TCRdb kept only the in-frame ones, dropping some. The sample contains under 300,000 clones, approximately 83% of which appear only once. The sample taken for sequencing was peripheral blood. Source of these receptors: a woman in her forties or fifties who had recovered from COVID-19.

This clone was counted a few times. This sequence joins TRBV30 and TRBJ2-1, with D possibly being TRBD2 (6 bases). Germline values: CDR1 GTSNPN, CDR2 SVGIG (reference sequence). Trimming stripped 0 bases from V and 2 bases from J, with 8 bases between. This CDR3 is built from 14 residues. The CDR3 loop is CAWSVERAYNEQFF. DNA of the CDR3: TGTGCCTGGAGTGTGGAGCGGGCCTACAATGAGCAGTTCTTC.

The chain is built from TRBV7-2 and TRBJ1-2, with D uncertain. Germline assignment: CDR1 SGHTA and CDR2 FQGNSA. This CDR3 region has 13 residues. Trimming removed 1 base from V and 8 bases from J, with 11 bases in between. The CDR3 protein is CASSLDLRSGYTF. The DNA of the CDR3 is TGTGCCAGCAGCTTAGATCTCAGGTCAGGCTACACCTTC.

The chain recombines TRBV25-1 with TRBJ2-1; TRBD1 agrees at 10 bases. Germline V CDR1 and CDR2: MGHDK, SYGVNS. V lost 6 bases, J lost 7 bases, and 15 bases stayed unmatched. The CDR3 spans 17 residues. The chain's CDR3 is CASSRNLGTGVGNEQFF. The CDR3 nucleotides read TGTGCCAGCAGCCGTAATCTTGGGACAGGGGTTGGGAATGAGCAGTTCTTC.

The rearrangement uses TRBV11-2 and TRBJ1-1; D gene ambiguous. V was trimmed by 5 bases and J by 3 bases, leaving 7 bases between them. The germline V gene encodes CDR1 SGHAT and CDR2 FQNNGV. This CDR3 is built from 12 residues. CDR3 loop: CASSPIHTEAFF. In DNA, the CDR3 is TGTGCCAGCAGCCCCATTCACACTGAAGCTTTCTTT. Full variable domain (outside the CDR3, taken from reference TRBV11-2 and TRBJ1-1): EAGVAQSPRYKIIEKRQSVAFWCNPISGHATLYWYQQILGQGPKLLIQFQNNGVVDDSQLPKDRFSAERLKGVDSTLKIQPAKLEDSAVYLCASSPIHTEAFFGQGTRLTVV.

The chain has TRBV27 and TRBJ2-2; 7 bases agree with TRBD2. This CDR3 has 16 residues. After removal of 3 bases from V and 2 bases from J, the junction contained 6 bases not matched to a gene. Per the germline V gene, CDR1 is MNHEY and CDR2 is SMNVEV (reference sequence). The CDR3 DNA sequence: TGTGCCAGCAGTTTTTGGGGGGGTCTCAACACCGGGGAGCTGTTTTTT. It yields the protein CASSFWGGLNTGELFF.

V gene TRBV5-6 combines with J gene TRBJ1-1, with 9 bases aligning to TRBD1. This CDR3 comprises 16 residues. Germline loops: CDR1 SGHDT, CDR2 YYEEEE. V lost 4 bases, J lost 2 bases, and 9 bases stayed unmatched. As DNA, the CDR3 is TGTGCCAGCAGCCCTCGGGACAGGGCCTTTAACACTGAAGCTTTCTTT. Translation: CASSPRDRAFNTEAFF.

This chain links TRBV18 with TRBJ2-3, with 8 bases matching TRBD2. After removal of 10 bases from V and 1 base from J, the junction contained 4 bases not matched to a gene. CDR1 KGHSH and CDR2 LQKENI come from the germline V gene. The CDR3 has 13 residues. Here the CDR3 reads CATTGGGTDTQYF. Written as DNA, the CDR3 is TGTGCCACTACGGGGGGGGGCACAGATACGCAGTATTTT. The variable domain in full, with the rest retrieved from reference TRBV18 and TRBJ2-3, is NAGVMQNPRHLVRRRGQEARLRCSPMKGHSHVYWYRQLPEEGLKFMVYLQKENIIDESGMPKERFSAEFPKEGPSILRIQQVVRGDSAAYFCATTGGGTDTQYFGPGTRLTVL.

A single count supports this clone. The chain joins TRBV5-1 to TRBJ2-1, with TRBD1 matching over 10 bases. This CDR3 is built from 15 residues. Germline CDR1 is SGHRS and CDR2 is YFSETQ. V shed 3 bases, J shed 3 bases, and the junction held 3 bases outside the gene matches. The chain's CDR3 is CASSSTGGGYNEQFF. The DNA for the CDR3 is TGCGCCAGCAGCTCGACAGGGGGCGGCTACAATGAGCAGTTCTTC.

This rearrangement joins TRBV27 to TRBJ2-3; possibly TRBD2 for D (6 bases). Germline-derived CDR1 and CDR2 are MNHEY and SMNVEV (reference sequence). There are 15 residues in the CDR3. Trimming stripped 3 bases from V and 4 bases from J, with 14 bases between. The CDR3 DNA is TGTGCCAGCAGTTTCGGGGGAGTAGGGGCAGATACGCAGTATTTT. It translates to CASSFGGVGADTQYF.

This clone turned up a few times. This rearrangement joins TRBV3-1 (or the pseudogene TRBV3-2) to TRBJ2-7, with D perhaps matching TRBD1 (6 bases). The CDR3 is 15 residues long. V was trimmed by 1 base and J by 3 bases, leaving 13 bases between them. Germline V gene lookup returns CDR1 LGHDT and CDR2 YNNKEL (reference sequence). CDR3 bases: TGTGCCAGCAGCCAAGGTTTTAGGGGGAACTACGAGCAGTACTTC. Its translation is CASSQGFRGNYEQYF.

The rearrangement joins TRBV12-3 or TRBV12-4 to TRBJ2-7, with 7 bases aligning to TRBD1. CDR3 length: 13 residues. The trim removed 11 bases at V and 2 bases at J, leaving 9 bases unmatched. The CDR3 bases are TGTGCCGTTCTAGTAGGGGGCACCTACGAGCAGTACTTC. Residues: CAVLVGGTYEQYF.

The chain combines TRBV19 with TRBJ1-4; TRBD1 matches at 8 bases. Germline CDR1 LNHDA, CDR2 SQIVND (reference sequence). The V gene end was trimmed by 4 bases and the J gene end by 5 bases; junction bases not matched to a gene: 3. The CDR3 extends over 14 amino acids. The CDR3 coding sequence is TGTGCCAGTAGTAACAGGGGGATGAATGAAAAACTGTTTTTT. This translates into CASSNRGMNEKLFF.

DNA of the CDR3: TGTGCCAGCAGTTTACAACAGTACTCAGATACGCAGTATTTT. Residues: CASSLQQYSDTQYF. The chain combines TRBV27 with TRBJ2-3, with D hard to call. This CDR3 contains 14 residues. V lost 2 bases and J 4 bases, leaving 10 bases between the germline ends. The germline CDR1 and CDR2 sequences are MNHEY and SMNVEV (reference sequence).

This clone was seen only once. Here the CDR3 reads CASSPGGAGANVLTF. For the CDR3, the DNA is TGTGCCAGCAGCCCAGGGGGCGCTGGGGCCAACGTCCTGACTTTC. The V call is TRBV28, the J call TRBJ2-6; 8 bases map to TRBD1. The CDR3 loop spans 15 amino acids. The ends lost 6 bases at V and 2 bases at J; junction bases unmatched: 3. CDR1 is MDHEN, CDR2 SYDVKM, per germline.